One T cell receptor beta chain is described in this entry. Antigen: not known. Amplification of the TCR beta CDR3 regions used RNA transcripts (as template). Second-round multiplex PCR came after first-round RT-PCR with HTBI primers. TCRdb independently ran MiXCR on the multiplex PCR reads; one entry per CDR3 protein. The table lists 450,000 to 600,000 distinct CDR3 sequences, approximately 35% of them singletons. Aged 18 to 65, hyperthyroidism patients had new diagnoses of under 2 months' duration. The data were taken from a study of Graves' ophthalmopathy and Graves' hyperthyroidism. Study-level results: With 70.59% sensitivity and around 79% specificity, the model predicted ophthalmopathy progression. Among thyroid clonotypes expanded above 0.001 frequency, most also appeared in blood.

V dropped 7 bases and J dropped 10 bases, with 8 bases sitting between them. The CDR3 is made up of 9 amino acids. Germline CDR1 is SEHNR and CDR2 is FQNEAQ (reference sequence). The clonotype comes from an adult man with Graves' hyperthyroidism. What was sequenced was peripheral blood or thyroid tissue (not recorded which). The chain is built from TRBV7-9 and TRBJ2-7, with D unclear. The CDR3 is CASTSGQYF. The DNA of the CDR3 is TGTGCCAGCACATCCGGACAGTACTTC.